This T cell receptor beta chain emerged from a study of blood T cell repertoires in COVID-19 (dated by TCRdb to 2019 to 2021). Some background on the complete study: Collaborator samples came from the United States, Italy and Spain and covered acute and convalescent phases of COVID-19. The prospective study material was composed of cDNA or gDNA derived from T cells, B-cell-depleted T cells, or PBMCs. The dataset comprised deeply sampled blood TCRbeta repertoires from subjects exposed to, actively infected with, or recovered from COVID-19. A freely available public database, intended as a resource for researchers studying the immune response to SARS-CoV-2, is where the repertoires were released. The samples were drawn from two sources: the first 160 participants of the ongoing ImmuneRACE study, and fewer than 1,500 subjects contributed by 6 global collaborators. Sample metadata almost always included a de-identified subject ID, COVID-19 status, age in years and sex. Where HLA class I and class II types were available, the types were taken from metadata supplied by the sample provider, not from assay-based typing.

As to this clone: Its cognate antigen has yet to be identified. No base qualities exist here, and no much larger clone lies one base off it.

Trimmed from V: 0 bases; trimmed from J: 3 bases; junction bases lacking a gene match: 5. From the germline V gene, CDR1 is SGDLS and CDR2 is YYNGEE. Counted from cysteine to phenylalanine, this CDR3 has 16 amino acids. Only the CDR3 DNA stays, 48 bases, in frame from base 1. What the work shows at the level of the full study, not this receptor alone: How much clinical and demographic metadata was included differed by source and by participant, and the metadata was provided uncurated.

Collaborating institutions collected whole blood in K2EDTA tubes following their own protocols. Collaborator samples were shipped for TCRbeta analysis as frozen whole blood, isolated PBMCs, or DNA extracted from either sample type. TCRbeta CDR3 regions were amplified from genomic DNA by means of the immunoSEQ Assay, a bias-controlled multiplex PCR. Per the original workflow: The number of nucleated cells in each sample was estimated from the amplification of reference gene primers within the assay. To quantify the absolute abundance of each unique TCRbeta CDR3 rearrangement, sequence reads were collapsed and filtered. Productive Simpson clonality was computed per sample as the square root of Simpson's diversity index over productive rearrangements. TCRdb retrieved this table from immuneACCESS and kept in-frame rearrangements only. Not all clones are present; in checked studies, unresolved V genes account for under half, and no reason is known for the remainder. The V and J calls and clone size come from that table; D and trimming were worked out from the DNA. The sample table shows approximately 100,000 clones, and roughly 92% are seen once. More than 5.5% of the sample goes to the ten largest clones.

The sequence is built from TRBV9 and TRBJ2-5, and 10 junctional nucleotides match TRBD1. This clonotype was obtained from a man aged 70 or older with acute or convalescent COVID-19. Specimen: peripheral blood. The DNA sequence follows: TGTGCCAGCAGCGTAGTTGGGACAGGGGTTGAAGAGACCCAGTACTTC. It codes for CASSVVGTGVEETQYF.